Sequencing of this TCR beta chain was carried out in a study of breast tumors, draining lymph nodes, adjacent tissues. Looked up from germline, CDR1 is SEHNR and CDR2 is FQNEAQ (reference sequence). The CDR3 covers 13 residues. Breast cancer patients provided tissue from their axillary draining lymph nodes. The study, taken as a whole, reports: Data fit most tumor T cells coming from lymph node, expanding in tumor. Tumor repertoires ranked between lymph nodes and nontumor tissue in diversity, with V and J gene preferences.

This clonotype was recorded many times. No antigen is known for it. One end of the junction varies from germline; a read error may be responsible. From the multiplex PCR reads, TCRdb called clonotypes with MiXCR, one entry per CDR3 protein. The sample lists some 120,000 distinct CDR3 sequences; about 20% were seen once. The sequenced sample was axillary lymph node tissue. The sequence derives from a female donor with breast cancer. Some clones in this sample may be carry-over from other donors' samples. The J gene is TRBJ2-1, the V gene TRBV7-9; 9 bases align to TRBD2. This chain's CDR3 is CASSLGREGVQIF. The CDR3 DNA follows: TGTGCCAGCAGCTTAGGGCGGGAGGGCGTTCAAATCTTC.